The entry that follows covers one T cell receptor (beta chain) sequence. Antigen: not known. The sample is drawn from a study of T cells after yellow fever vaccination. General study findings and limits: Clones that expanded after primary vaccination mostly reappeared after the booster (roughly 96% CD4, 75% to 90% CD8). Compared with primary, the secondary response was weaker and peaked at day 5, not 15.

Germline CDR1 reads LNHNV; CDR2 reads YYDKDF (reference sequence). Trimming left V 3 bases short and J 7 bases short, with 15 bases between. This CDR3 contains 14 residues. TCRdb reprocessed the 5' RACE reads via MiXCR and lists one record per CDR3 protein. The sample holds 300,000 to 400,000 distinct CDR3 sequences, 8.7% seen once. The chain has TRBV15 and TRBJ2-5; no clear D gene. The sample was PBMCs, taken on the day of the first yellow fever vaccination. The receptor comes from a man aged 18 to 29 who received the YFV17D yellow fever vaccine. CDR3 protein: CATSSTMAVRTQYF. The CDR3 nucleotides are TGTGCCACCAGCAGCACCATGGCAGTTCGGACCCAGTACTTC.